The next 27 T cell receptor beta chains were all read from a single sample in a study of neoadjuvant anti-PD-1 for oral cavity cancer (dated by TCRdb to 2020 to 2022). The library was generated by the immunoSEQ multiplex PCR assay. TCRdb provides this immuneACCESS table in a form limited to in-frame rearrangements. Some clones are lacking; in checked studies, under half of them reflect an unresolved V gene, and why the rest are absent is not known. The sample table shows 15,000 or so clones, and 60% to 85% are seen once. Just under 3% of the sample comes from the top ten. The time point label, as the study defines it: after neoadjuvant nivolumab, at surgical resection. The sample consisted of PBMCs, taken after nivolumab (anti-PD-1) treatment. The source of these receptors is a person aged 35-79 years with oral cavity squamous cell carcinoma.

A single count supports this clone. This chain joins TRBV10-1 and TRBJ2-3; 13 bases match TRBD2. The J segment lost 6 bases and the V segment lost 3 bases, leaving 3 bases of the junction unmatched. The CDR3 runs to 15 residues. The germline V gene encodes CDR1 WNHNN and CDR2 SYGVQD (reference sequence). CDR3 sequence reads: CASSEVTSGRDTQYF. CDR3 sequence (DNA): TGCGCCAGCAGTGAAGTGACTAGCGGGAGGGATACGCAGTATTTT.

This clone appeared a few times. V gene TRBV10-3 combines with J gene TRBJ1-1; the match to TRBD1 covers 9 bases. Trimming removed 4 bases from V and 5 bases from J; junction bases left unmatched: 5. Per germline, CDR1 ENHRY and CDR2 SYGVKD. The CDR3 sequence is 14 residues long. DNA of the CDR3: TGTGCCATCAGTGTACAGGACAGGGGTACTGAAGCTTTCTTT. This encodes CAISVQDRGTEAFF.

This clone was observed a single time. J is TRBJ1-1 and V is TRBV5-1; D not resolved. Trimming shortened V by 5 bases and J by 5 bases, and 25 bases separated the two germline ends. The CDR3 sequence is 17 residues long. Per germline, CDR1 SGHRS and CDR2 YFSETQ. CDR3 nucleotides: TGCGCCAGCAGTTCCCCTGACCGGGTTCATAGCAGGACTGAAGCTTTCTTT. Amino acids: CASSSPDRVHSRTEAFF.

The rearrangement joins TRBV5-6 to TRBJ2-2; 11 nucleotides match TRBD1. Germline trimming cut 4 bases from V and 1 base from J; bases unmatched to any gene: 9. The CDR3 totals 18 residues. Germline-derived CDR1 and CDR2 are SGHDT and YYEEEE. The CDR3 DNA reads as TGTGCCAGCAGCCAGTTCCCGGGACAGGGGGGGAACACCGGGGAGCTGTTTTTT. The encoded protein is CASSQFPGQGGNTGELFF.

The chain uses TRBV5-6 and TRBJ1-5, with TRBD1 identical over 7 bases. The CDR3 is 16 amino acids. With 4 bases clipped from V and 6 bases from J, the junction kept 13 bases outside the gene matches. Germline assignment: CDR1 SGHDT and CDR2 YYEEEE. CDR3 nucleotides: TGTGCCAGCAGCGCGCGCCGCGAGGGGGCTGTTCAGCCCCAGCATTTT. It yields the protein CASSARREGAVQPQHF.

As to this clone: A junction end diverges from the germline sequence, so it may reflect a read error. The chain joins TRBV7-7 to TRBJ1-3, with D tentatively TRBD1 (6 bases). The CDR3 consists of 15 residues. The V gene's germline CDR1 is SSHAT and CDR2 FNYEAQ (reference sequence). The CDR3 here is CASSQDSSSGNTIYF. DNA for the CDR3: TGTGCTAGCAGCCAGGACAGTTCCTCTGGAAACACCATATATTTT.

The chain employs TRBV29-1 and TRBJ2-7, with D unclear. V lost 4 bases, J lost 5 bases, and 15 bases lay in between. The germline V gene encodes CDR1 SQVTM and CDR2 ANQGSEA. This CDR3 has 13 residues. The CDR3, as DNA: TGCAGCGTTGTTAATTCGCTTCTAGACGAGCAGTACTTC. Translation gives CSVVNSLLDEQYF.

This clone was seen a single time. The chain employs TRBV5-1 and TRBJ2-3, with 8 bases lining up with TRBD2. The J segment lost 5 bases and the V segment lost 3 bases, leaving 14 bases of the junction unmatched. The CDR3 is made up of 17 amino acids. CDR1 and CDR2 (germline): SGHRS, YFSETQ. CDR3 residues: CASSYYSGKITGDTQYF. The CDR3 nucleotides read TGCGCCAGCAGCTACTATAGCGGGAAGATTACGGGAGATACGCAGTATTTT. The whole variable domain, remainder taken from reference TRBV5-1 and TRBJ2-3, is KAGVTQTPRYLIKTRGQQVTLSCSPISGHRSVSWYQQTPGQGLQFLFEYFSETQRNKGNFPGRFSGRQFSNSRSEMNVSTLELGDSALYLCASSYYSGKITGDTQYFGPGTRLTVL.

The chain carries TRBV5-6 and TRBJ1-2; 9 positions match TRBD1. CDR3 length equals 15 residues. Unmatched junction bases numbered 6, after V lost 5 bases and J lost 1 base. Germline CDR1 is SGHDT and CDR2 is YYEEEE. The DNA of the CDR3 is TGTGCCAGCAGACTGGGACAGGGAAGTAACTATGGCTACACCTTC. Its protein is CASRLGQGSNYGYTF.

The chain recombines TRBV11-2 with TRBJ2-7, with D possibly TRBD2 on 6 matching bases. The CDR3 is 15 residues long. Trimming pared 0 bases from V and 2 bases from J, leaving 11 bases between. CDR1 SGHAT and CDR2 FQNNGV come from the germline V gene. The CDR3 region has the DNA TGTGCCAGCAGCTTAGACGGGAGAGTCACCTACGAGCAGTACTTC. Translated: CASSLDGRVTYEQYF.

This clone turned up a few times. CDR3 sequence (DNA): TGTGCCAGCAGCTTGGGGACTATTGGCTACACCTTC. The encoded protein is CASSLGTIGYTF. V and J are TRBV5-8 and TRBJ1-2; D is undetermined. CDR1 is SGHTS, CDR2 YDEGEE, per germline. V was clipped by 0 bases and J by 7 bases, with 7 bases between them. The length of the CDR3 is 12 residues.

V and J are TRBV29-1 and TRBJ1-2, with TRBD1 matching over 9 bases. The CDR3 is 12 residues long. Germline V gene data show CDR1 as SQVTM and CDR2 as ANQGSEA. Unmatched junction bases numbered 5, after V lost 4 bases and J lost 8 bases. CDR3 loop: CSVGTGGWGYTF. In DNA, the CDR3 is TGCAGCGTTGGAACAGGGGGCTGGGGCTACACCTTC.

The rearrangement links TRBV30 to TRBJ1-3; D not certain. The CDR3 is 14 residues long. From germline, CDR1 is GTSNPN and CDR2 SVGIG (reference sequence). The germline V and J ends were trimmed by 5 bases and 4 bases, with 15 bases remaining between them. This CDR3 is CAWFHWEGGNTIYF. The CDR3 DNA reads as TGTGCCTGGTTTCACTGGGAAGGGGGAAACACCATATATTTT.

This chain joins TRBV11-1 and TRBJ2-4, with 7 bases matching TRBD1. Trimming at V came to 5 bases and at J to 4 bases, leaving 11 bases not matched to a gene. The CDR3 contains 16 residues. Germline V gene lookup returns CDR1 SGHAT and CDR2 FQDESV (reference sequence). This CDR3 reads CASSALPGTEKNIQYF. As DNA, the CDR3 is TGTGCCAGCAGCGCCCTTCCCGGGACAGAGAAAAACATTCAGTACTTC.

The chain joins TRBV10-2 to TRBJ1-5; D not certain. The CDR3 totals 12 residues. Trimming removed 8 bases at V and 5 bases at J, with 10 bases between. The germline V gene has CDR1 WSHSY and CDR2 SAAADI. This chain's CDR3 is CASARNDQPQHF. In nucleotides, the CDR3 is TGCGCCAGCGCGCGGAACGATCAGCCCCAGCATTTT.

The chain joins TRBV5-1 to TRBJ2-3, with 7 bases fitting TRBD2. Unmatched junction bases numbered 0, after V lost 1 base and J lost 1 base. Germline CDR1 reads SGHRS; CDR2 reads YFSETQ. The CDR3 has 14 amino acids. The CDR3 reads CASSLTSGTDTQYF. The DNA of the CDR3 is TGCGCCAGCAGCTTGACTAGCGGCACAGATACGCAGTATTTT.

V is TRBV6-1 and J is TRBJ1-1; a weak D match, TRBD1 (6 bases). The CDR3 has 15 amino acids. V was pared by 1 base and J by 1 base, with 10 bases between. Germline V gene sequence: CDR1 MNHNS, CDR2 SASEGT. The chain's CDR3 is CASSEGGASNTEAFF. In DNA, the CDR3 is TGTGCCAGCAGTGAAGGGGGGGCCTCGAACACTGAAGCTTTCTTT.

The chain uses TRBV19 and TRBJ1-1; no definite D call. The CDR3 runs 11 residues. Trimming removed 8 bases at V and 1 base at J, with 5 bases between. The germline gives CDR1 LNHDA, CDR2 SQIVND (reference sequence). As DNA, the CDR3 is TGTGCCAGTCGGGGGAACACTGAAGCTTTCTTT. Amino acid sequence: CASRGNTEAFF.

This clone came up a few times. The V and J genes are TRBV11-2 and TRBJ2-5; 8 bases map to TRBD2. With V trimmed by 5 bases and J by 1 base, 12 bases remained unmatched. Germline V lookup: CDR1 SGHAT, CDR2 FQNNGV. The CDR3 covers 17 residues. The CDR3 DNA reads TGTGCCAGCAGCCCCCGGTTGGTAGCGGGAACCCAAGAGACCCAGTACTTC. Translation: CASSPRLVAGTQETQYF.

J is TRBJ1-1 and V is TRBV9, with a tentative D call TRBD1 (6 bases). The germline V and J ends were trimmed by 0 bases and 1 base, with 13 bases remaining between them. This CDR3 has 16 residues. Germline V CDR1 and CDR2: SGDLS, YYNGEE. The CDR3 DNA reads as TGTGCCAGCAGCGTAGTCCCTAAGGGGGGGAACACTGAAGCTTTCTTT. Its protein is CASSVVPKGGNTEAFF.

This clone was seen once. The chain employs TRBV7-9 and TRBJ2-5; D might be TRBD1 (5 bases). The V gene's germline CDR1 is SEHNR and CDR2 FQNEAQ (reference sequence). The CDR3 length is 13 residues. V gave up 5 bases and J gave up 6 bases, with 13 bases separating them. CDR3 sequence: CASSALGVQTQYF. The CDR3 DNA sequence: TGTGCCAGCAGCGCCCTAGGGGTGCAGACCCAGTACTTC.

This clone was detected only once. The chain is built from TRBV6-5 and TRBJ2-7; TRBD1 agrees at 7 bases. The J segment lost 6 bases and the V segment lost 6 bases, leaving 11 bases of the junction unmatched. Germline CDR1 and CDR2: MNHEY and SVGAGI. This CDR3 is 14 amino acids long. The CDR3 loop reads CASSRQGDPFEQYF. For the CDR3, the DNA is TGTGCCAGCAGCCGGCAGGGGGACCCTTTCGAGCAGTACTTC.

J is TRBJ1-4 and V is TRBV6-5; D not resolved. The CDR3 has 16 amino acids. Germline lookup yields CDR1 MNHEY and CDR2 SVGAGI. The germline V and J ends were trimmed by 2 bases and 5 bases, with 15 bases remaining between them. The DNA for the CDR3 is TGTGCCAGCAGTTACGATTCGGGGAGTAGGAATGAAAAACTGTTTTTT. It is translated as CASSYDSGSRNEKLFF.

This clone was observed a few times. V is TRBV9 and J is TRBJ1-5; no clear D gene. V was shortened by 3 bases and J by 5 bases, with 9 bases between the two germline ends. The CDR3 consists of 13 residues. Germline V gene lookup returns CDR1 SGDLS and CDR2 YYNGEE. The CDR3 coding sequence is TGTGCCAGCAGCGAGGTACCCGATCAGCCCCAGCATTTT. Translation gives CASSEVPDQPQHF.

This clone has just a few counts. V is TRBV19 and J is TRBJ2-7; D may be TRBD1 (5 bases). The CDR3 is made up of 13 amino acids. Germline-derived CDR1 and CDR2 are LNHDA and SQIVND (reference sequence). V was pared by 3 bases and J by 3 bases, with 9 bases between. The CDR3 DNA reads as TGTGCCAGTAGTATGCAGGGTCTCTACGAGCAGTACTTC. It encodes CASSMQGLYEQYF.

The chain employs TRBV5-1 and TRBJ1-4; D gene unclear. Trimming removed 0 bases from V and 2 bases from J, with 8 bases in between. The CDR3 spans 15 residues. Germline CDR1 and CDR2: SGHRS and YFSETQ. CDR3 protein: CASSLGGSTNEKLFF. The CDR3 nucleotides are TGCGCCAGCAGCTTGGGGGGTTCCACTAATGAAAAACTGTTTTTT.

CDR3 sequence reads: CASSFGKNYGYTF. For the CDR3, the DNA is TGTGCCAGCAGTTTCGGCAAGAACTATGGCTACACCTTC. This chain links TRBV28 with TRBJ1-2; D ambiguous. Germline values: CDR1 MDHEN, CDR2 SYDVKM. Trimming pared 3 bases from V and 2 bases from J, leaving 7 bases between. This CDR3 region has 13 residues.